This T cell receptor beta chain was identified during a study of cytomegalovirus exposure and HLA in healthy donors. Findings and limits, study-wide: There were some public TCRs occurring in many donors, but most TCR sequences were rare. Most likely, a cluster of highly shared sequence variants arose as a sequencing artifact.

With 60 Vbeta and 13 Jbeta primers, the PCR was carried out. Clones were sequenced by immunoSEQ multiplex PCR, and TCRdb holds only the in-frame ones, with some missing. The sample carries about 190,000 clones, around three quarters recorded once. CDR1 and CDR2 (germline): SGHTS, YDEGEE. The CDR3 loop spans 17 amino acids. V gave up 7 bases and J gave up 1 base; unmatched junction bases: 11. Points on this clone: Its antigen is unidentified.

Sequenced input: PBMCs. The genes are TRBV5-8 and TRBJ2-6, with 7 positions matching TRBD2. The TCR sequence derives from a boy aged 5-17 years in good health and CMV-seronegative. CDR3 loop: CASAPGTTLSGANVLTF. The CDR3 DNA is TGTGCCAGCGCTCCCGGGACTACCCTGTCTGGGGCCAACGTCCTGACTTTC.